A selection of T cell receptor beta chains follows, all from one sample in a study of Ad26.COV2.S vaccination and SARS-CoV-2 variants. Here immunoSEQ multiplex PCR was the method, and the copy in TCRdb shows in-frame clones only, minus some. In the table there are some 480,000 clones, roughly nine tenths of which are singletons. The material was peripheral blood, obtained in a trial of Ad26.COV2.S vaccine versus placebo. The receptor source for this set is a person between 18 and 65 years old who received the Ad26.COV2.S COVID-19 vaccine or a placebo. The CDR3 runs from the conserved cysteine through the conserved F or W. The D gene is left open where the match is weak. Expanded clones are given a class, and other clones once, few, many or no size at all.

j_call: TRBJ2-1; d_call: TRBD2; clone_size: once; v_call: TRBV6-4; cdr3_nt: TGTGCCAGCAGTGACCGTTTCAGCGGGAGGGCAACTGAGCAGTTCTTC; cdr3_aa: CASSDRFSGRATEQFF
j_call: TRBJ2-3; d_call: -; clone_size: -; v_call: TRBV10-3; cdr3_nt: TGTGCCATCAGTGCCGGGTTCGCGCAGTATTTT; cdr3_aa: CAISAGFAQYF
j_call: TRBJ1-3; d_call: TRBD1; clone_size: -; v_call: TRBV27; cdr3_nt: TGTGCCAGCAGTTTGACCGGGACAGGGAGGAACACCATATATTTT; cdr3_aa: CASSLTGTGRNTIYF
j_call: TRBJ1-2; d_call: -; clone_size: -; v_call: TRBV10-3; cdr3_nt: TGTGCCGTCAGGGAAATTGACTATGGCTACACCTTC; cdr3_aa: CAVREIDYGYTF
j_call: TRBJ1-2; d_call: TRBD1; clone_size: -; v_call: TRBV28; cdr3_nt: TGTGCCAGCAGTTCCTATGGATCCACAGGGGGCTATGGCTACACCTTC; cdr3_aa: CASSSYGSTGGYGYTF
j_call: TRBJ2-3; d_call: TRBD1; clone_size: -; v_call: TRBV5-1; cdr3_nt: TGCGCCAGCAGCAAAATACAGGGGTCTAGCACAGATACGCAGTATTTT; cdr3_aa: CASSKIQGSSTDTQYF
j_call: TRBJ2-7; d_call: -; clone_size: -; v_call: TRBV2; cdr3_nt: TGTGCCAGCCTCGGGGGCCGGCGGGACGAGCAGTACTTC; cdr3_aa: CASLGGRRDEQYF
j_call: TRBJ2-7; d_call: -; clone_size: -; v_call: TRBV4-3; cdr3_nt: TGCGCCAGCAGCCAATCCTACAGGGTACGGTCCTACGAGCAGTACTTC; cdr3_aa: CASSQSYRVRSYEQYF
j_call: TRBJ2-7; d_call: TRBD1; clone_size: -; v_call: TRBV29-1; cdr3_nt: TGCAGCGTTCTGGGACAGGGGATCTACGAGCAGTACTTC; cdr3_aa: CSVLGQGIYEQYF
j_call: TRBJ2-1; d_call: -; clone_size: -; v_call: TRBV9; cdr3_nt: TGTGCCAGCAGCGGGGGAAGAAAGGGTACGCACAATGAGCAGTTCTTC; cdr3_aa: CASSGGRKGTHNEQFF
j_call: TRBJ1-1; d_call: -; clone_size: -; v_call: TRBV5-4; cdr3_nt: TGTGCCAGCAGCTTGAGGGGCACTGAAGCTTTCTTT; cdr3_aa: CASSLRGTEAFF
j_call: TRBJ2-1; d_call: TRBD1; clone_size: -; v_call: TRBV6-4; cdr3_nt: TGTGCCAGCAGTGGCCTAGGACAGGGTGGAAATGAGCAGTTCTTC; cdr3_aa: CASSGLGQGGNEQFF
j_call: TRBJ1-2; d_call: -; clone_size: -; v_call: TRBV5-1; cdr3_nt: TGCGCCAGCAGGAATCACAAAGGAGCTAACTATGGCTACACCTTC; cdr3_aa: CASRNHKGANYGYTF
j_call: TRBJ2-7; d_call: TRBD1; clone_size: -; v_call: TRBV28; cdr3_nt: TGTGCCAGCACTGGGGACAGCTACGAGCAGTACTTC; cdr3_aa: CASTGDSYEQYF
j_call: TRBJ2-7; d_call: -; clone_size: -; v_call: TRBV9; cdr3_nt: TGTGCCAGCAGCTCCTTAGTCGGGGAGCAGTACTTC; cdr3_aa: CASSSLVGEQYF
j_call: TRBJ1-2; d_call: TRBD1; clone_size: -; v_call: TRBV2; cdr3_nt: TGTGCCAGCAGTGAAGGGGTAGGACAGGCCTATGGCTACACCTTC; cdr3_aa: CASSEGVGQAYGYTF
j_call: TRBJ2-2; d_call: TRBD2; clone_size: -; v_call: TRBV19; cdr3_nt: TGTGCCAGTACGACTAGCGGATACACCGGGGAGCTGTTTTTT; cdr3_aa: CASTTSGYTGELFF
j_call: TRBJ2-1; d_call: -; clone_size: -; v_call: TRBV24-1; cdr3_nt: TGTGCCACCAGTGATGTAAGGACTAAGGGTGGTGAGCAGTTCTTC; cdr3_aa: CATSDVRTKGGEQFF
j_call: TRBJ1-2; d_call: -; clone_size: -; v_call: TRBV29-1; cdr3_nt: TGCAGCGTTGACGGCAGGGGCTATGGCTACACCTTC; cdr3_aa: CSVDGRGYGYTF
j_call: TRBJ1-5; d_call: TRBD1; clone_size: -; v_call: TRBV28; cdr3_nt: TGTGCCAGCGGGACAGGGAATCAGCCCCAGCATTTT; cdr3_aa: CASGTGNQPQHF
j_call: TRBJ2-3; d_call: -; clone_size: -; v_call: TRBV6-5; cdr3_nt: TGTGCCAGCAGTTACTCGGGGGGAGGTGATACGCAGTATTTT; cdr3_aa: CASSYSGGGDTQYF
j_call: TRBJ2-1; d_call: -; clone_size: -; v_call: TRBV5-1; cdr3_nt: TGCGCCAGCAGCGTCGGCCAGTACAATGAGCAGTTCTTC; cdr3_aa: CASSVGQYNEQFF
j_call: TRBJ2-7; d_call: -; clone_size: -; v_call: TRBV19; cdr3_nt: TGTGCCAGTAGGTCCTCTCTAGGGTACGAGCAGTACTTC; cdr3_aa: CASRSSLGYEQYF
j_call: TRBJ2-7; d_call: -; clone_size: few; v_call: TRBV28; cdr3_nt: TGTGCCAGCAGTTCTCCGGCATTGAGAGACTACGAGCAGTACTTC; cdr3_aa: CASSSPALRDYEQYF
j_call: TRBJ2-1; d_call: -; clone_size: -; v_call: TRBV9; cdr3_nt: TGTGCCAGCAGCCCCCGGACAGCCCTAAATGAGCAGTTCTTC; cdr3_aa: CASSPRTALNEQFF
j_call: TRBJ2-2; d_call: TRBD2; clone_size: -; v_call: TRBV7-9; cdr3_nt: TGTGCCAGCAGCTTAGGCGCGACTAGCGGGAGCCGGGAGCTGTTTTTT; cdr3_aa: CASSLGATSGSRELFF
j_call: TRBJ2-5; d_call: -; clone_size: few; v_call: TRBV20-1; cdr3_nt: TGCAGTGCTAGAAGGGCCGGGACCCAGTACTTC; cdr3_aa: CSARRAGTQYF
j_call: TRBJ2-3; d_call: -; clone_size: -; v_call: TRBV5-1; cdr3_nt: TGCGCCAGCAGCTTGGCCGCCTCCACAGATACGCAGTATTTT; cdr3_aa: CASSLAASTDTQYF